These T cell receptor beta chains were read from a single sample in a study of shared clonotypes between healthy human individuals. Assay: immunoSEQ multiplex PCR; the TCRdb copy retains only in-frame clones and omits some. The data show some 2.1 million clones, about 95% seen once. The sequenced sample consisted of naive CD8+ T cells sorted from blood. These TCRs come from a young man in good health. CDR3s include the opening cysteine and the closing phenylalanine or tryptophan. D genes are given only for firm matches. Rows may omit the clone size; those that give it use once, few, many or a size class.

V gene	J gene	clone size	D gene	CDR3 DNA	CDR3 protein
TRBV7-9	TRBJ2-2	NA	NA	TGTGCCAGCATATTTAACACCGGGGAGCTGTTTTTT	CASIFNTGELFF
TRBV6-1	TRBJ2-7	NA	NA	TGTGCCAGCAGTGATGGCGCGGATAGCTCCTACGAGCAGTACTTC	CASSDGADSSYEQYF
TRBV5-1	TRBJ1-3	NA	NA	TGCGCCAGCAGCTCGGACGGCCGATCTGGAAACACCATATATTTT	CASSSDGRSGNTIYF
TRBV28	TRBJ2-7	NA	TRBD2	TGTGCCAGCAGCCCTCTAGCGGGAGGGCCTTACGAGCAGTACTTC	CASSPLAGGPYEQYF
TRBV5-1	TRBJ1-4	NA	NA	TGCGCCAGCAGCTCCGGTGGCGACCTAGGAGAAAAACTGTTTTTT	CASSSGGDLGEKLFF
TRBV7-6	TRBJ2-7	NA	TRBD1	TGTGCCAGCAGCCCAGGACAGGGAGAATCCTACGAGCAGTACTTC	CASSPGQGESYEQYF
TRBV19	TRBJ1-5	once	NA	TGTGCCAGTAGTATGGGGTCGGGGGTCAATCAGCCCCAGCATTTT	CASSMGSGVNQPQHF
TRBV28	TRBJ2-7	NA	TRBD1	TGTGCCAGCAGTCCGGGACAGACCTACGAGCAGTACTTC	CASSPGQTYEQYF
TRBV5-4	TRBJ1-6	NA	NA	TGTGCCAGCAGCTTGCACGGGGGCGGGAATTCACCCCTCCACTTT	CASSLHGGGNSPLHF
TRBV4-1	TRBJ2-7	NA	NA	TGCGCCAGCAGCCAAAAGATTTCGGATCGGTACGAGCAGTACTTC	CASSQKISDRYEQYF
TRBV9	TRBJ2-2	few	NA	TGTGCCAGCAGCGCGGGACAGAACACCGGGGAGCTGTTTTTT	CASSAGQNTGELFF
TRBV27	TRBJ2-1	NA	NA	TGTGCCAGCAGTTTATTAACGGGTGAGCAGTTCTTC	CASSLLTGEQFF
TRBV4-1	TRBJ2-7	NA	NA	TGCGCCAGCAGCTACAAATCAGGTTACGAGCAGTACTTC	CASSYKSGYEQYF
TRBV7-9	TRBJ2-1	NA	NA	TGTGCCAGCAGCGTTTTGCGGGTGGCAAACAATGAGCAGTTCTTC	CASSVLRVANNEQFF
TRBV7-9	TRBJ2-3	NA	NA	TGTGCCAGCAGCCACCCTACGTGGGATACGCAGTATTTT	CASSHPTWDTQYF
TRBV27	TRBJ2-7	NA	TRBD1	TGTGCCAGCAGTTTTAATGCAGGGGGCATATCGGAGCAGTACTTC	CASSFNAGGISEQYF
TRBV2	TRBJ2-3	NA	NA	TGTGCCAGCAAAGGGTCCACAGATACGCAGTATTTT	CASKGSTDTQYF
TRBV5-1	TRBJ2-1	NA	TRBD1	TGCGCCAGCAGCCCCGAATCAGGGGGCTCCTACAATGAGCAGTTCTTC	CASSPESGGSYNEQFF
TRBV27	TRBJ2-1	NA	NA	TGTGCCAGCAGTTCCGCCCGGGGAATTCAAGGTGAGCAGTTCTTC	CASSSARGIQGEQFF
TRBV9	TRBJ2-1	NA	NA	TGTGCCAGCAGCGGGGAGTCAAATGAGCAGTTCTTC	CASSGESNEQFF
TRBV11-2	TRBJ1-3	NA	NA	TGTGCCAGCAGCTTTGCGCCCAACACCATATATTTT	CASSFAPNTIYF
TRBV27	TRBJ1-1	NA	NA	TGTGCCAGCAGTCCCTACAGGGCTGATGAAGCTTTCTTT	CASSPYRADEAFF
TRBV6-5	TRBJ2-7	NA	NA	TGTGCCAGCAGTTATGGCGAGCGGGTCTACGAGCAGTACTTC	CASSYGERVYEQYF
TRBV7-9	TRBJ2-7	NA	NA	TGTGCCAGCAGCACGGGAGCCTACGAGCAGTACTTC	CASSTGAYEQYF
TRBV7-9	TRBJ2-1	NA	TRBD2	TGTGCCAGCAGCTTCCTAGCGGGAGGGCCCTATGAGCAGTTCTTC	CASSFLAGGPYEQFF
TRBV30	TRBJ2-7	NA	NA	TGTGCCTGGTCGAGGAGCGGCTTCTACGAGCAGTACTTC	CAWSRSGFYEQYF
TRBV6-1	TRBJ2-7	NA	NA	TGTGCCAGCAGCGAACGATCGCGACCCTCCTACGAGCAGTACTTC	CASSERSRPSYEQYF
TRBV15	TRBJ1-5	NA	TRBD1	TGTGCCACCAGCAATTCCAGGGGGAATCAGCCCCAGCATTTT	CATSNSRGNQPQHF
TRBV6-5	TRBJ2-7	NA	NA	TGTGCCAGCAGTTACTACCGGGACTCTCCCCAGCAGTACTTC	CASSYYRDSPQQYF
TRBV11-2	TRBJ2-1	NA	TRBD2	TGTGCCAGCAGGCTAGCGGGGGGGCGTAATGAGCAGTTCTTC	CASRLAGGRNEQFF
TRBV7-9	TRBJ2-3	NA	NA	TGTGCCAGCAGCTTACGGGACCTGCGCACAGATACGCAGTATTTT	CASSLRDLRTDTQYF
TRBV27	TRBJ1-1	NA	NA	TGTGCCAGCAGTTCCCTTTTAACAAGGGGGGGCACTGAAGCTTTCTTT	CASSSLLTRGGTEAFF
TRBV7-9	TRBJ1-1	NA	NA	TGTGCCAGCAGCCCCGCGCTAAGCACTGAAGCTTTCTTT	CASSPALSTEAFF
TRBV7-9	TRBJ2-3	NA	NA	TGTGCCAGCAGCGTGGAACAGGGGACTGGCACAGATACGCAGTATTTT	CASSVEQGTGTDTQYF
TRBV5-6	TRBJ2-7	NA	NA	TGTGCCAGCAGCTCGGACGGATCCTACGAGCAGTACTTC	CASSSDGSYEQYF
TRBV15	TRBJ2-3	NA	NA	TGTGCCACCAGCATAAAGGGGGATACGCAGTATTTT	CATSIKGDTQYF
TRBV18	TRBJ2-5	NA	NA	TGTGCCAGCTCACAATGGGACGGCCAAGAGACCCAGTACTTC	CASSQWDGQETQYF
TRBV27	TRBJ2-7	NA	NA	TGTGCCAGCAGCTGGACTGCATTCTCCTACGAGCAGTACTTC	CASSWTAFSYEQYF
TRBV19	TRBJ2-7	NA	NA	TGTGCCAGTAGTATGATCTTCGAATCCCACTACGAGCAGTACTTC	CASSMIFESHYEQYF
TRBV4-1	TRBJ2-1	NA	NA	TGCGCCAGCAGCCAAGATCCTCCCCCGGGGGTTTACAATGAGCAGTTCTTC	CASSQDPPPGVYNEQFF
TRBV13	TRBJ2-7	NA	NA	TGTGCCAGCAGCCCAGTCTCTGAGGGGGACTCCTACGAGCAGTACTTC	CASSPVSEGDSYEQYF
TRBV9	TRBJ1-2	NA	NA	TGTGCCAGCAGCGTAGAGGGGCAGGGTGGCTACACCTTC	CASSVEGQGGYTF
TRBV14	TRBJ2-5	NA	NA	TGTGCCAGCAGCCAAGTCGAGGACGAGTCAGAGACCCAGTACTTC	CASSQVEDESETQYF
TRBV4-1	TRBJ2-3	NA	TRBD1	TGCGCCAGCACAGACCAGACAGGGGTTACAGATACGCAGTATTTT	CASTDQTGVTDTQYF
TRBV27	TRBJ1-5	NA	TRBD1	TGTGCCAGCAGTGTGGACAGGGGGTGGCAGCCCCAGCATTTT	CASSVDRGWQPQHF
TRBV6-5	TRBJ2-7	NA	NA	TGTGCCAGCAGTTACTCGTTGGGGGAGGCCTTCCACGAGCAGTACTTC	CASSYSLGEAFHEQYF
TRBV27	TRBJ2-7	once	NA	TGTGCCAGCAGTTGGTTGGGGGGCGTGCAGTACTTC	CASSWLGGVQYF
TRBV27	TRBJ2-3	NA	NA	TGTGCCAGCAGTTTATTGGCGGGGCTTAGCACAGATACGCAGTATTTT	CASSLLAGLSTDTQYF
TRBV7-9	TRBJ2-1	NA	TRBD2	TGTGCCAGCAGTCCTAGCGGGAGAGGCGACAATGAGCAGTTCTTC	CASSPSGRGDNEQFF
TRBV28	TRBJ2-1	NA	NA	TGTGCCAGCAGCCTTTCCGGGGTAGCGGAATCCTACAATGAGCAGTTCTTC	CASSLSGVAESYNEQFF
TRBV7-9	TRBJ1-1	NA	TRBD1	TGTGCCAGCAGCTCCTTCCGGGACAGGGTCGACACTGAAGCTTTCTTT	CASSSFRDRVDTEAFF
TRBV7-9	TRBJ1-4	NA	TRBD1	TGTGCCAGCAGCAATACAGGGGGACTGGGTAATGAAAAACTGTTTTTT	CASSNTGGLGNEKLFF
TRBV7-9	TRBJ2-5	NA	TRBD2	TGTGCCAGCAGCTTAGTAGCGGGGGGACAAGAGACCCAGTACTTC	CASSLVAGGQETQYF
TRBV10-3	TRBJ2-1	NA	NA	TGTGCCATAAAAGGTGTGGACTACAATGAGCAGTTCTTC	CAIKGVDYNEQFF
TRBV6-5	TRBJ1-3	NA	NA	TGTGCCAGCAGCCCCTATTCAGGGGCTGGAAACACCATATATTTT	CASSPYSGAGNTIYF
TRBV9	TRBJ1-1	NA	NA	TGTGCCAGCAGCGTAGAGGTCGGGGGGTACACTGAAGCTTTCTTT	CASSVEVGGYTEAFF